This T cell receptor beta chain was documented in a study of blood T cell repertoires in COVID-19. Study details: T cells, B-cell-depleted T cells, or PBMCs supplied cDNA or gDNA.

V lost 2 bases to trimming and J lost 6 bases, with 3 bases between them. CDR3 length equals 11 residues. Germline V gene lookup returns CDR1 MNHNS and CDR2 SASEGT. Authors' methods: Quantification of nucleated cells was approximated via reference gene primer amplification. Using immunoSEQ multiplex PCR, the repertoire was profiled, and TCRdb retains in-frame clones only, with some absent. V and J calls plus clone size are reproduced from that table; the DNA served to infer D and trimming. The data show 110,000 to 150,000 clones, more than 65% seen once. The sequence was obtained from a human donor in a cohort sampled during active COVID-19. Material for sequencing was peripheral blood. The V call is TRBV6-1, the J call TRBJ2-3, with unresolved D. DNA for the CDR3: TGTGCCAGCAGTGAACTTGATACGCAGTATTTT. The encoded protein is CASSELDTQYF.